Sequencing of this TCR beta chain was carried out in a study of T cell repertoires and Cas9 in healthy adults. Study-level information: Multi-effector potency, cytotoxicity and lineage were assessed in SpCas9-reactive CD4 and CD8 T cells. The study's findings and limits: Reportedly, SpCas9-reactive effector T cell proliferation and function were mitigated by SpCas9-reactive Tregs in vitro.

V was trimmed by 0 bases and J by 4 bases, leaving 14 bases between them. CDR3 length: 16 amino acids. Germline V gene sequence: CDR1 SGHKS, CDR2 YYEKEE (reference sequence). In regard to this clone: No antigen is known for it.

The protocol was immunoSEQ multiplex PCR, while the TCRdb copy is restricted to in-frame clones and leaves out a portion. The repertoire holds more than 13,000 clones, with 89% as singletons. This clonotype originated in a human donor in good health. Sequencing was done on a sample of Tregs (CD4+, CD25+, CD127-, CD137-, CD154-) from PBMCs; culture status not recorded. The chain has TRBV5-5 and TRBJ1-5; tentatively, D is TRBD1 (6 bases). CDR3 coding DNA: TGTGCCAGCAGCTTGGTAGGGGGTACCTTTAATCAGCCCCAGCATTTT. Its translation is CASSLVGGTFNQPQHF.